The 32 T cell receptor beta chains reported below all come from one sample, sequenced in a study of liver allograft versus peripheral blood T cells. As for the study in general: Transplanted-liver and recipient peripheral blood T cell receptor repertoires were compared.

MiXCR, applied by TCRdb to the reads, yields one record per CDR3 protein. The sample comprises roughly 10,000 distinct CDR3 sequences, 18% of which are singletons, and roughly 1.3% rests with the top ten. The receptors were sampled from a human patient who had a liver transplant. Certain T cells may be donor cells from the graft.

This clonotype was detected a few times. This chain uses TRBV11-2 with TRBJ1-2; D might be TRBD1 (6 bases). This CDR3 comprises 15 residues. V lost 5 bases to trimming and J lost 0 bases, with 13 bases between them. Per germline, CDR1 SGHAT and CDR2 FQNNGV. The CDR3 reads CASSPLTGPNYGYTF. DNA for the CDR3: TGTGCCAGCAGCCCCTTGACAGGCCCTAACTATGGCTACACCTTC.

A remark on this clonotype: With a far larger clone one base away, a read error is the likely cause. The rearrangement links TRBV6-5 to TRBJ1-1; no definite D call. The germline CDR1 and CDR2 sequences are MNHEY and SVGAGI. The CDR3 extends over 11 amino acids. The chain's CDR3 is CASSGHTEDFF. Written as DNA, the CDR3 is TGTGCCAGCAGTGGGCACACTGAAGATTTCTTT.

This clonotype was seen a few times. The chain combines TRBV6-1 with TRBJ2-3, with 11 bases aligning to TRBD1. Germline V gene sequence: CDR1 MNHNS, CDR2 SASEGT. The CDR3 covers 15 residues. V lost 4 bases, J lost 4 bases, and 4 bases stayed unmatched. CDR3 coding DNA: TGTGCCAGCAGTGCGGGACAGGGGGTCGCAGATACGCAGTATTTT. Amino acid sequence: CASSAGQGVADTQYF.

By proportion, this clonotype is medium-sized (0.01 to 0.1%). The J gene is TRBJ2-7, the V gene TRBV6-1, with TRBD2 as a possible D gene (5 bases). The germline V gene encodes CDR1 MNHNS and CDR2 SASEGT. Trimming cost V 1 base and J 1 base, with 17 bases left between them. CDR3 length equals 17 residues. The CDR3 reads CASSEGSGRFSSYEQYF. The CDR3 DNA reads TGTGCCAGCAGTGAAGGAAGCGGCAGATTTTCATCCTACGAGCAGTACTTC.

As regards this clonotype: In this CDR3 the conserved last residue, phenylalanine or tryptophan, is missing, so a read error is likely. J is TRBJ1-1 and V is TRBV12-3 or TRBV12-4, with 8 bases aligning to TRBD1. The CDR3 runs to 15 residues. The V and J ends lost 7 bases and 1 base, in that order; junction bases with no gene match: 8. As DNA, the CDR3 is TGTGCCAGCACCTTGAGGACAGGGCGGAACACTGAAGCTTTCTTA. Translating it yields CASTLRTGRNTEAFL.

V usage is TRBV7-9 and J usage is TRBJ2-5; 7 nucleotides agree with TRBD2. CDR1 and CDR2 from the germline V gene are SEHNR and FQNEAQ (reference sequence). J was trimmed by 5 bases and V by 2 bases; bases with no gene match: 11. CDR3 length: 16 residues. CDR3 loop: CASSLMVAGPLETQYF. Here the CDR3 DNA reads TGTGCCAGCAGCTTAATGGTAGCGGGCCCTCTGGAGACCCAGTACTTC.

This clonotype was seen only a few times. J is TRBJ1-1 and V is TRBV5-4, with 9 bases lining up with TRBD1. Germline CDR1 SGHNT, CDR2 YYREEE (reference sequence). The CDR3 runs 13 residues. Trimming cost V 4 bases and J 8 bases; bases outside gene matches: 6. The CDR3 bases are TGTGCCAGCAGCATAACAGGGGGCCGGGAAGCTTTCTTT. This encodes CASSITGGREAFF.

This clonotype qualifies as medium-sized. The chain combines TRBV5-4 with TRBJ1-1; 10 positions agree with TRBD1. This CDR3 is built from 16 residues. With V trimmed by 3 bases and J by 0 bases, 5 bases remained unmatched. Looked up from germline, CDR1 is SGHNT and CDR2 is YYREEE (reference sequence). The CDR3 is CASSSGTGALNTEAFF. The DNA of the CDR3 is TGTGCCAGCAGCTCCGGGACAGGGGCTTTGAACACTGAAGCTTTCTTT.

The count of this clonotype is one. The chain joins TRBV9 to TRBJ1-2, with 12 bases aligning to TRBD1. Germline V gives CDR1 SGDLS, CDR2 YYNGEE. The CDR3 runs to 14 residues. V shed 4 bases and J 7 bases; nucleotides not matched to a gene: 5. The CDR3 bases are TGTGCCAGCAGCCCGGGACAGGGGGCCGGTGGCTACACCTTC. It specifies CASSPGQGAGGYTF.

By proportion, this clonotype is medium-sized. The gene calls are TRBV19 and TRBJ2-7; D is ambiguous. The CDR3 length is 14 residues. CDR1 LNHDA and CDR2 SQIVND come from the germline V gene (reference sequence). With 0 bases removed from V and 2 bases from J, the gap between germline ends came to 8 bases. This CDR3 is CASSIDARTYEQYF. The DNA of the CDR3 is TGTGCCAGTAGTATAGATGCCAGGACCTACGAGCAGTACTTC.

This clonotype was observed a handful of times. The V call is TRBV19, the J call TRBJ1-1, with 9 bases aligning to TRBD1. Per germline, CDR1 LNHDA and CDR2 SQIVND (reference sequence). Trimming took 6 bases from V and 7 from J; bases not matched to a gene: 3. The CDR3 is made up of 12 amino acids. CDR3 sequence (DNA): TGTGCCAGTAGGCCGGGACAGGGTGAAGCTTTCTTT. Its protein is CASRPGQGEAFF.

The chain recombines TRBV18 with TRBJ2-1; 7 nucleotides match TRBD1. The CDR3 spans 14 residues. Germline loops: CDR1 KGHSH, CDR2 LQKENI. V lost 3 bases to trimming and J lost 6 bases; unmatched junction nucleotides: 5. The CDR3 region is CASSPQGEGNEQFF. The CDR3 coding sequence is TGTGCCAGCTCACCCCAGGGGGAAGGCAATGAGCAGTTCTTC.

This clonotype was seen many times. In DNA form, the CDR3 reads TGTGCCAGTGGGGGGTCCCGGGACAGGAACACCGGGGAGCTGTTTTTT. Its translation is CASGGSRDRNTGELFF. J is TRBJ2-2 and V is TRBV19; D possibly corresponds to TRBD1 (7 bases). V was clipped by 8 bases and J by 1 base, with 17 bases between them. Germline-derived CDR1 and CDR2 are LNHDA and SQIVND (reference sequence). The CDR3 spans 16 residues.

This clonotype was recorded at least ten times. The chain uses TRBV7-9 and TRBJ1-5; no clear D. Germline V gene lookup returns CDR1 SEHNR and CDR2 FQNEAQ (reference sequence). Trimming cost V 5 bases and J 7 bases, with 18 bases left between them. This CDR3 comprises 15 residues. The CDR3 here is CASSPTGGPGQPQHF. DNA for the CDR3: TGTGCCAGCAGCCCCACTGGCGGTCCGGGACAGCCCCAGCATTTT.

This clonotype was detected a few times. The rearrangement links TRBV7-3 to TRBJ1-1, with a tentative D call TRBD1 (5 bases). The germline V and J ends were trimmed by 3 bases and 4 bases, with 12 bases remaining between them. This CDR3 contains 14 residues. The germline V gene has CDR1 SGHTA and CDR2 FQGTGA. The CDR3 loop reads CASSFGGGGTEAFF. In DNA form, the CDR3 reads TGTGCCAGCAGCTTTGGGGGGGGAGGCACTGAAGCTTTCTTT.

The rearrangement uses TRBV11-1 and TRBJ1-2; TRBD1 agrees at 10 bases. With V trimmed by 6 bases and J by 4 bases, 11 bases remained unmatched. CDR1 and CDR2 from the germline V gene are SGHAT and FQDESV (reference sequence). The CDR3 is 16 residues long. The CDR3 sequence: CASSTPWTGGTYGYTF. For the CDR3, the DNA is TGTGCCAGCAGTACCCCCTGGACAGGGGGGACCTATGGCTACACCTTC.

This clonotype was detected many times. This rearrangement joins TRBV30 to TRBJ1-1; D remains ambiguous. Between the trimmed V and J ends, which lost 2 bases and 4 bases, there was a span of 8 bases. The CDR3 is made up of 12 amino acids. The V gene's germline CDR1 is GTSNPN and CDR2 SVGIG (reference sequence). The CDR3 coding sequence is TGTGCCTGGAGTTGGGCGGGCACTGAAGCTTTCTTT. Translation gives CAWSWAGTEAFF.

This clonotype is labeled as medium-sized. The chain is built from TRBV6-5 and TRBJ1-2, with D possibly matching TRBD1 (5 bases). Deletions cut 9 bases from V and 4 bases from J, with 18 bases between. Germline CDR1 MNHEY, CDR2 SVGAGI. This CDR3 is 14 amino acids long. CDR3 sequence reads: CASRSGAVGYGYTF. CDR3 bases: TGTGCCAGTCGAAGTGGGGCGGTGGGCTATGGCTACACCTTC.

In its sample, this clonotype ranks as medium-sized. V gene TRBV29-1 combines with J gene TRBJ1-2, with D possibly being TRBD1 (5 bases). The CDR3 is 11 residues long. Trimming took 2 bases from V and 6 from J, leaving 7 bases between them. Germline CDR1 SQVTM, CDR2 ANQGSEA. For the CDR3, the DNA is TGCAGCGTTGAATGGGGACATGGCTACACCTTC. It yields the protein CSVEWGHGYTF. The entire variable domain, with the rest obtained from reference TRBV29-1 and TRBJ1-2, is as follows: SAVISQKPSRDICQRGTSLTIQCQVDSQVTMMFWYRQQPGQSLTLIATANQGSEATYESGFVIDKFPISRPNLTFSTLTVSNMSPEDSSIYLCSVEWGHGYTFGSGTRLTVV.

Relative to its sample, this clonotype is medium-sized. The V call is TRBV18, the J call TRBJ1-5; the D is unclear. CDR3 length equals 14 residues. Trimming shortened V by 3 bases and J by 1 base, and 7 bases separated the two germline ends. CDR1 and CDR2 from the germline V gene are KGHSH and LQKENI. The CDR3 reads CASSPIESNQPQHF. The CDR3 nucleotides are TGTGCCAGCTCACCGATAGAGAGCAATCAGCCCCAGCATTTT.

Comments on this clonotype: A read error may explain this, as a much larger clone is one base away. The CDR3 region has the DNA TGTGCCAGCAGTTACTCGCCACAGTGGCGCGAAAAACTGTTTTTT. Translating it yields CASSYSPQWREKLFF. The chain couples TRBV6-2 or TRBV6-3 to TRBJ1-4; D is unresolved. This CDR3 spans 15 amino acids. Per germline, CDR1 MNHEY and CDR2 SVGEGT. Deletions cut 0 bases from V and 8 bases from J, with 13 bases between.

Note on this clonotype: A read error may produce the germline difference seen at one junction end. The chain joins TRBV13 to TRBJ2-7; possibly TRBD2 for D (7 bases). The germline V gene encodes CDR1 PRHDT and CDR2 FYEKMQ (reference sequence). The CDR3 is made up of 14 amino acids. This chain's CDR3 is CASSLPGGSYEQCF. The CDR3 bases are TGTGCCAGCAGCTTACCGGGGGGCTCCTACGAGCAGTGCTTC.

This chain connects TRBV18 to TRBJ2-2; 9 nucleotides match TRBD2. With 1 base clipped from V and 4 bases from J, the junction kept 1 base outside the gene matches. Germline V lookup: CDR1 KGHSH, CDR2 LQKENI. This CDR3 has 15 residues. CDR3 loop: CASSPQRGATGELFF. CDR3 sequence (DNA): TGTGCCAGCTCACCACAGCGGGGGGCCACCGGGGAGCTGTTTTTT.

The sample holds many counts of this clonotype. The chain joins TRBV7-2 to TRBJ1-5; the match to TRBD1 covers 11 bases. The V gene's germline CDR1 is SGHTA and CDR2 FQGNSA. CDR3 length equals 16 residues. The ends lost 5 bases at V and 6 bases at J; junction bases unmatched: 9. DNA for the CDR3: TGTGCCAGCAGCCCCTTAGGACAGGGGGCGGTTCAGCCCCAGCATTTT. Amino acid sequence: CASSPLGQGAVQPQHF.

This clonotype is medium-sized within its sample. In nucleotides, the CDR3 is TGTGCCACCGAGGAGGGGGGAAACACTGAAGCTTTCTTT. Encoded protein: CATEEGGNTEAFF. This sequence joins TRBV10-3 and TRBJ1-1, with D maybe TRBD1 (6 bases). Germline loops: CDR1 ENHRY, CDR2 SYGVKD. V was cut by 10 bases and J by 2 bases, with 14 bases left in between. This CDR3 has 13 amino acids.

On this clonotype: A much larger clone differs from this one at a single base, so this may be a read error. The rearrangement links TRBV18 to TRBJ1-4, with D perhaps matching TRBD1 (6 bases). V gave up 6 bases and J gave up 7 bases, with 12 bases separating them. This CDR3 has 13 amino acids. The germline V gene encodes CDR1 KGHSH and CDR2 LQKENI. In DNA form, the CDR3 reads TGTGCCAGCTCCCGGGGACAAAGTGAAAAACTGTTTTTT. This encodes CASSRGQSEKLFF. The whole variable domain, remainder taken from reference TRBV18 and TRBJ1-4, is NAGVMQNPRHLVRRRGQEARLRCSPMKGHSHVYWYRQLPEEGLKFMVYLQKENIIDESGMPKERFSAEFPKEGPSILRIQQVVRGDSAAYFCASSRGQSEKLFFGSGTQLSVL.

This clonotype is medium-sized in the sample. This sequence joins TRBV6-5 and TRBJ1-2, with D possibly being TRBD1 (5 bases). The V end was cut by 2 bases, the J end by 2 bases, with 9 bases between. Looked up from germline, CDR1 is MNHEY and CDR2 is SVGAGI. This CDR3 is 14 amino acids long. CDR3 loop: CASSYGRVNYGYTF. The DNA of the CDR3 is TGTGCCAGCAGTTACGGCAGGGTGAACTATGGCTACACCTTC.

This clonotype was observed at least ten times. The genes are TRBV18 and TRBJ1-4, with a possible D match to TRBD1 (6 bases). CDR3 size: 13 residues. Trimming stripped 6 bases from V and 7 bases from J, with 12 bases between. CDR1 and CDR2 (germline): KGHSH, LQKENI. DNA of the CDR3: TGTGCCAGCTCCCCGGGACAAAGTGAAAAACTGTTTTTT. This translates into CASSPGQSEKLFF.

The DNA of the CDR3 is TGTGCCAGCAGCCCTTTCGGACAGAGTGAAGCTTTCTTT. As protein: CASSPFGQSEAFF. The rearrangement links TRBV6-5 to TRBJ1-1; weak D call: TRBD1 (6 bases). From germline, CDR1 is MNHEY and CDR2 SVGAGI. The CDR3 is 13 residues long. V lost 6 bases and J 7 bases, leaving 15 bases between the germline ends.

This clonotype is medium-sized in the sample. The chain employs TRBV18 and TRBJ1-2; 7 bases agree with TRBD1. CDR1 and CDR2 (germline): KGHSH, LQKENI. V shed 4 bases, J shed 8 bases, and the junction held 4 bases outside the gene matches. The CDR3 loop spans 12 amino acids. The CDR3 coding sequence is TGTGCCAGCTCACGCGGACAGGAGGGCTACACCTTC. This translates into CASSRGQEGYTF. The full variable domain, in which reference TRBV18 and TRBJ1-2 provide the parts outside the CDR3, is NAGVMQNPRHLVRRRGQEARLRCSPMKGHSHVYWYRQLPEEGLKFMVYLQKENIIDESGMPKERFSAEFPKEGPSILRIQQVVRGDSAAYFCASSRGQEGYTFGSGTRLTVV.

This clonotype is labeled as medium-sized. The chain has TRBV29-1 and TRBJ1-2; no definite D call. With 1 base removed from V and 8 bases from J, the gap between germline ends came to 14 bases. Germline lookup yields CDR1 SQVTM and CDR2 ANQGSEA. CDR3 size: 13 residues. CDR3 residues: CSVEAELYGGYTF. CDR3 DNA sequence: TGCAGCGTTGAAGCGGAGCTGTACGGGGGCTACACCTTC.

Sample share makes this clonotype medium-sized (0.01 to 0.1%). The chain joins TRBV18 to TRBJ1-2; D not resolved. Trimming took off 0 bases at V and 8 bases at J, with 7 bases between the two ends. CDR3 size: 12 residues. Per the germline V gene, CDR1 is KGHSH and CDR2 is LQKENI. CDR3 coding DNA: TGTGCCAGCTCACCACCGGCAGTAGGCTACACCTTC. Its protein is CASSPPAVGYTF.